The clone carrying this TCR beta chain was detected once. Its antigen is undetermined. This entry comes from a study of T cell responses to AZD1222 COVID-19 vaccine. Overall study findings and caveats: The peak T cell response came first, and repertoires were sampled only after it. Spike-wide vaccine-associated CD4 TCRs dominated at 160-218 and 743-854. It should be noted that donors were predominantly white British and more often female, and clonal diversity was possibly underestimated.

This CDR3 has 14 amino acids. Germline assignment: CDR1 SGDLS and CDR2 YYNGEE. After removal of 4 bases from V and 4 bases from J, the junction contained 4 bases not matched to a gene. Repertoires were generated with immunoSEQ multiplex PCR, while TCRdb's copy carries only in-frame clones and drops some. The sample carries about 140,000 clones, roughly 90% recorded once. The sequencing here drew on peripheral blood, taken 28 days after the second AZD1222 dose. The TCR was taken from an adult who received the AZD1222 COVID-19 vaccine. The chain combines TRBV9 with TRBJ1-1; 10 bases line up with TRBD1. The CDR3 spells CASSPRTGGTEAFF. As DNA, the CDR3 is TGTGCCAGCAGCCCTCGGACAGGGGGCACTGAAGCTTTCTTT.